This TCR beta chain appears in the sequencing data of a study of CD8+CD57+ T cells in acquired aplastic anemia. On the study more broadly: DNA per sorted CD4+ or CD8+ sample ranged about 0.2 to 27.4 ug, averaging around 3 ug.

TCR beta VDJ combinations and CDR3 sequences were profiled from genomic DNA. One entry per CDR3 protein, called by TCRdb with MiXCR from the reads. The data show under 350,000 distinct CDR3 sequences, 56% seen once. About this clonotype itself: Its antigen is unknown.

V shed 5 bases and J shed 7 bases, with 9 bases lying between them. This CDR3 comprises 12 residues. The V gene's germline CDR1 is MRHNA and CDR2 SNTAGT. Overall study results and limits: It was found that nearly 30 CD8+ CDR3 sequences were shared between patients and controls.

The authors sequenced patients whose flow cytometry had shown CD8+CD57+ cell expansion. In all patients, the disease was severe acquired aplastic anemia. At blood sampling, none of the patients had yet received therapy. Specimen: sorted CD4+, CD8+, or CD8+CD57+ T cells (not recorded which) from PBMCs. The chain carries TRBV6-4 and TRBJ2-1; D ambiguous. This receptor was identified in a human donor with aplastic anemia. The CDR3 nucleotides read TGTGCCAGCAGTACCCGGGTGAATGAGCAGTTCTTC. Translated, it gives CASSTRVNEQFF.